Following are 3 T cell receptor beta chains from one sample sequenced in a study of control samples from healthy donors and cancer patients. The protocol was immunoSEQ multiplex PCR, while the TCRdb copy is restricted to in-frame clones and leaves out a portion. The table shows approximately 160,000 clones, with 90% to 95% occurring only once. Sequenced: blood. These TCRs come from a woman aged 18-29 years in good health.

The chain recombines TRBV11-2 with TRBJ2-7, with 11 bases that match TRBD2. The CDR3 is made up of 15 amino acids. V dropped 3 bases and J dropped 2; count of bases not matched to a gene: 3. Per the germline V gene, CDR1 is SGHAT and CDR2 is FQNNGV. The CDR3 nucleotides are TGTGCCAGCAGCTTTTCTAGCGGGGGGACCTACGAGCAGTACTTC. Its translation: CASSFSSGGTYEQYF.

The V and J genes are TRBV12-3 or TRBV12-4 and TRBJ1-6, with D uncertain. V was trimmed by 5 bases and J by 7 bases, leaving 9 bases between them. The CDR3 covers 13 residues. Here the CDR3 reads CASSQNLNSPLHF. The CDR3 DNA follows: TGTGCCAGCAGTCAGAATTTAAATTCACCCCTCCACTTT.

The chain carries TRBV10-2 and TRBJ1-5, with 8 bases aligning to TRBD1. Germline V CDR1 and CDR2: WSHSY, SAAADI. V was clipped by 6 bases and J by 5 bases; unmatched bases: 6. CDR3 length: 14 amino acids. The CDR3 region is CASRGQGAYQPQHF. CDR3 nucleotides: TGCGCCAGCAGGGGTCAGGGGGCCTATCAGCCCCAGCATTTT.